This T cell receptor beta chain was obtained from a study of OX40 agonist ivuxolimab in advanced cancers. Some background on the complete study: Ivuxolimab, which targeted the costimulatory receptor OX40 (CD134), was an agonistic, fully human IgG2 monoclonal antibody. Intravenous ivuxolimab was administered to patients every 2 weeks at six dose levels: 0.01, 0.1, 0.3, 1.5, 3 and 10 mg/kg. Of the 50 to 55 dose-escalation patients, hepatocellular carcinoma was present in 19, melanoma in approximately 15, renal cell carcinoma in 9 and head and neck cancer in 9. In the dose-escalation cohort, 70% to 85% of patients were male, and the mean age was approximately 60 years, with a range of about 23 to 85. Prior anti-PD-1, anti-PD-L1 or anti-CTLA-4 therapy was permitted, and checkpoint inhibitors had been received by about 44% of dose-escalation patients. Partial responses were achieved by three dose-escalation patients, of whom one had hepatocellular carcinoma and two had cutaneous melanoma. Peripheral TCRbeta sequencing was intended to test whether TCR sequence diversity was altered and clonal T-cell expansion was caused by ivuxolimab. The paper covers the monotherapy dose-escalation part of the phase I ivuxolimab trial, which included N of about 51 patients.

Note on this clone: It lacks a known antigen. Base qualities are not recorded, but no much larger clone differs from it by a single base.

The junction shows trimming of 6 bases on V and 1 base on J, plus 13 bases between the germline ends. The germline V gene (reference sequence) sets CDR1 to SGHKS and CDR2 to YYEKEE. The CDR3 spans 14 residues, from the cysteine through the phenylalanine. The only DNA kept is the CDR3, 42 bases in frame from the first base. The trial excluded patients who had a history of autoimmune disease or were on systemic immunosuppression. Peripheral blood for TCR sequencing was collected from all dose cohorts at baseline, on cycle 4 day 1, and on cycle 7 day 1. The samples were taken from a phase I, first-in-human, multicenter, open-label dose-escalation trial of ivuxolimab. Adults with locally advanced or metastatic melanoma, renal cell carcinoma, hepatocellular carcinoma or head and neck squamous cell carcinoma were enrolled in the trial. Before TCR sequencing, CD4+ and CD8+ T cells were separately sorted from peripheral blood.

Genomic DNA was isolated from the sorted cells so that the TCRbeta CDR3 region could be sequenced. The immunoSEQ Assay was used to sequence the TCRbeta CDR3 regions. The immuneACCESS repertoire file appears here via TCRdb, limited to in-frame rearrangements. These files lack a portion of the clones; in checked studies, under half of the deficit traces to unresolved V genes, and the cause of the others is not known. The sample data list more than 45,000 clones, and around 83% of these were observed just once. Of the sample, approximately 4.3% is held by the ten largest clones. Beyond this particular receptor, the publication reports: Low levels of normalized T-cell clonal expansion were also seen in some nonresponding patients. At doses of 0.1 to 3.0 mg/kg, clonal expansion of both CD4+ and CD8+ blood T cells was observed from baseline to week 6. After ivuxolimab, expanded clones were on average more numerous among CD8+ T cells than among CD4+ T cells. In partial responders in the 0.1-3.0 mg/kg groups, normalized peripheral clonal expansion was found to be among the lowest, especially among CD8+ T cells. The antigen specificity of the peripheral T cells that underwent clonal expansion was not determined.

This TCR derives from an adult with an advanced solid tumor such as melanoma, head and neck, liver or kidney cancer. The sequence links TRBV5-5 to TRBJ1-1; TRBD1 is a possible D gene, resting on 5 matching bases. The sample here was CD4+ or CD8+ T cells sorted from blood, taken in a trial of the OX40 agonist ivuxolimab. The CDR3 protein: CASTARGSNTEAFF. The nucleotides read TGTGCCAGCACCGCCCGGGGGTCGAACACTGAAGCTTTCTTT.